The clone carrying this T cell receptor (beta chain) was seen only a few times. This sample stems from a study of patients and donors after allogeneic stem cell transplantation. MiXCR, applied by TCRdb to the RT-PCR reads, yields one record per CDR3 protein. Among about 400,000 distinct CDR3 sequences, about a sixth were seen once, and the ten largest hold around 7.9%. There are 12 residues in the CDR3. Germline V gives CDR1 DFQATT, CDR2 SNEGSKA (reference sequence). With 0 bases removed from V and 8 bases from J, the gap between germline ends came to 10 bases. The chain is built from TRBV20-1 and TRBJ1-2; D gene uncertain. The sequence was obtained from a human donor who was either an allogeneic HSCT recipient or a stem cell or donor lymphocyte infusion donor (not recorded which). It is not recorded whose cells these are; they may come from a transplant donor. The sequenced material came from blood, either unsorted or a sorted T cell fraction (not recorded which). Written as DNA, the CDR3 is TGCAGTGCTAGAGACCCGGGTGTCGGCTACACCTTC. Its protein is CSARDPGVGYTF.